This TCR beta chain came from a study of blood T cells in healthy people across ages. Peripheral blood, around 9.4 milliliters per donor, was collected. A second PCR, run for about 7 to 11 cycles, used a sample-barcoded 5' primer plus a J-beta primer mix. Every cDNA molecule carried a tag from a template-switch adaptor bearing 12 random nucleotides. Each CDR3 protein is one row after TCRdb ran MiXCR on the 5' RACE reads. In the table there are fewer than 800,000 distinct CDR3 sequences, 25% of which are singletons. This clonotype appeared a few times. CDR1 is DFQATT, CDR2 SNEGSKA, per germline (reference sequence). This CDR3 contains 15 residues. The sample was also reused in another study, on T cells of mothers and their children. That investigation notes: Donors comprised three healthy Caucasian mothers plus their six children. Each child contributed around 3 million TCR beta CDR3 reads, while each mother contributed over 9.5 million.

Sequencing input: blood. The sequence derives from a boy between 10 and 17 years old in good health. The chain joins TRBV20-1 to TRBJ2-5; D may be TRBD1 or TRBD2 (6 bases each). The last part of the DNA fits TRBJ2-1 better; the J call may be wrong. The CDR3: CSARGRRGYTNEQFF. The CDR3 DNA sequence: TGCAGTGCTAGAGGGAGGAGGGGGTATACCAATGAGCAGTTCTTC.